This passage covers 24 T cell receptor beta chains from one sample sequenced in a study of cytomegalovirus exposure and HLA in healthy donors. With 60 Vbeta and 13 Jbeta primers, the PCR was carried out. Produced via immunoSEQ multiplex PCR; TCRdb's table is partial and in-frame only. Of some 90,000 clones listed, nearly 70% are singletons. Sequencing was carried out using PBMCs. These receptors were collected from a man aged 45 to 65 in good health and CMV-seronegative.

The J gene is TRBJ2-5, the V gene TRBV7-2, with 7 bases lining up with TRBD1. The CDR3 has 15 amino acids. Per germline, CDR1 SGHTA and CDR2 FQGNSA. V was clipped by 2 bases and J by 5 bases; unmatched bases: 8. CDR3 in DNA: TGTGCCAGCAGCTTAAACCGAGGGGGCTGGGAGACCCAGTACTTC. It yields the protein CASSLNRGGWETQYF.

V usage is TRBV25-1 and J usage is TRBJ1-5; no reliable D call. The CDR3 loop spans 16 amino acids. CDR1 and CDR2 (germline): MGHDK, SYGVNS. Trimming cost V 1 base and J 6 bases, with 16 bases left between them. CDR3 loop: CASSELGEADSQPQHF. Written as DNA, the CDR3 is TGTGCCAGCAGTGAATTGGGAGAGGCAGATAGTCAGCCCCAGCATTTT.

The chain uses TRBV5-1 and TRBJ2-7; a possible D gene is TRBD1 (6 bases). This CDR3 has 15 amino acids. Trimming removed 0 bases from V and 4 bases from J, with 14 bases in between. The germline gives CDR1 SGHRS, CDR2 YFSETQ. CDR3 bases: TGCGCCAGCAGCTTGGCCGGGACACGCTCTTACGAGCAGTACTTC. Its translation: CASSLAGTRSYEQYF.

A few counts support this clone. V and J are TRBV29-1 and TRBJ1-4, with D unresolved. The V gene's germline CDR1 is SQVTM and CDR2 ANQGSEA. This CDR3 is built from 12 residues. V lost 2 bases and J lost 13, with 14 bases in between. The CDR3 sequence: CSVEIGRGRLFF. CDR3 nucleotide sequence: TGCAGCGTTGAAATAGGTCGCGGCAGACTGTTTTTT.

In nucleotides, the CDR3 is TGCGCCAGCAGCTTGGCCGGCGAACAGTATGGCTACACCTTC. Translating gives CASSLAGEQYGYTF. This rearrangement joins TRBV5-1 to TRBJ1-2; D not resolved. This CDR3 has 14 amino acids. Germline V gene sequence: CDR1 SGHRS, CDR2 YFSETQ. Trimming left V 0 bases short and J 5 bases short, with 11 bases between.

The chain joins TRBV10-3 to TRBJ1-1, with a possible D match to TRBD1 (5 bases). The V end lost 0 bases, the J end lost 0 bases, and 11 bases lay between the germline ends. This CDR3 comprises 16 residues. Per the germline V gene, CDR1 is ENHRY and CDR2 is SYGVKD. The CDR3, as DNA: TGTGCCATCAGTGAGTCGCGACAGATCATGAACACTGAAGCTTTCTTT. Translation gives CAISESRQIMNTEAFF.

A few counts support this clone. The chain joins TRBV16 to TRBJ1-1, with 10 nucleotides matching TRBD1. Unmatched junction bases numbered 10, after V lost 4 bases and J lost 5 bases. Germline CDR1 KGHSY, CDR2 FQNENV. The CDR3 runs 16 residues. The CDR3 sequence is CASSLQGQGRMTEAFF. CDR3 DNA sequence: TGTGCCAGCAGCCTACAGGGACAGGGGCGAATGACTGAAGCTTTCTTT.

The chain employs TRBV6-1 and TRBJ1-4; 9 bases are shared with TRBD1. Germline assignment: CDR1 MNHNS and CDR2 SASEGT. V dropped 5 bases and J dropped 5; count of bases not matched to a gene: 6. This CDR3 has 15 residues. The CDR3 DNA is TGTGCCAGCAGTTGGACAGGGGCCGAAAATGAAAAACTGTTTTTT. This translates into CASSWTGAENEKLFF.

This clone was counted only a few times. This rearrangement joins TRBV11-2 to TRBJ2-7, with D tentatively TRBD2 (6 bases). This CDR3 is 15 amino acids long. CDR1 and CDR2 (germline): SGHAT, FQNNGV. V lost 1 base and J 0 bases, leaving 10 bases between the germline ends. CDR3 DNA: TGTGCCAGCAGCTTAGCGGGAGATCCCTCCTACGAGCAGTACGTC. Its translation: CASSLAGDPSYEQYV.

This clone was counted once. This sequence joins TRBV5-4 and TRBJ2-7; 7 positions match TRBD1. The junction had 1 base not matched to a gene; V was cut back by 0 bases and J by 7 bases. Germline V gene sequence: CDR1 SGHNT, CDR2 YYREEE (reference sequence). The CDR3 runs to 12 residues. CDR3 sequence reads: CASSLATGEQYF. DNA of the CDR3: TGTGCCAGCAGCTTGGCGACAGGGGAGCAGTACTTC.

This clone was seen only a few times. The rearrangement uses TRBV2 and TRBJ2-7, with 12 positions matching TRBD2. V gave up 4 bases and J gave up 6 bases; unmatched junction bases: 13. The CDR3 totals 17 residues. The germline V gene encodes CDR1 SNHLY and CDR2 FYNNEI. The CDR3 loop is CASSAHASGRAGGEQYV. The CDR3 coding sequence is TGTGCCAGCAGTGCCCACGCTAGCGGGAGGGCTGGGGGCGAGCAGTACGTC.

The rearrangement links TRBV27 to TRBJ1-5; D might be TRBD1 (6 bases). The CDR3 sequence is 18 residues long. Trimming pared 6 bases from V and 1 base from J, leaving 22 bases between. Germline-derived CDR1 and CDR2 are MNHEY and SMNVEV (reference sequence). The DNA for the CDR3 is TGTGCCAGCAGCCTGAGGGGGTTGGCGGATATGAGCAATCAGCCCCAGCATTTT. The encoded protein is CASSLRGLADMSNQPQHF.

The chain couples TRBV9 to TRBJ2-7; the D is unclear. CDR3 length: 15 residues. The germline CDR1 and CDR2 sequences are SGDLS and YYNGEE. Trimming stripped 0 bases from V and 3 bases from J, with 13 bases between. CDR3 nucleotide sequence: TGTGCCAGCAGCGTAGCGGCAGGAATTTACTACGAGCAGTACTTC. Protein sequence: CASSVAAGIYYEQYF.

The chain links TRBV5-6 to TRBJ1-2, with 9 bases identical to TRBD1. The ends lost 5 bases at V and 1 base at J; junction bases unmatched: 6. Germline CDR1 SGHDT, CDR2 YYEEEE. There are 15 residues in the CDR3. In DNA form, the CDR3 reads TGTGCCAGCAGGGGGGGACAGGGCTTTAACTATGGCTACACCTTC. This codes for CASRGGQGFNYGYTF.

The sample holds a few counts of this clone. The rearrangement uses TRBV23-1 and TRBJ1-2; TRBD1 matches 7 bases. TRBV23-1 qualifies as an ORF whose function is uncertain. The CDR3 runs to 16 residues. V trimming: 2 bases; J trimming: 4 bases; junction bases outside the gene matches: 10. CDR3 coding DNA: TGCGCCAGCAGTCAACCGAAACAGGGGAACCTCTATGGCTACACCTTC. It translates to CASSQPKQGNLYGYTF.

The chain links TRBV6-5 to TRBJ1-6, with D perhaps TRBD1 (6 bases). The germline CDR1 and CDR2 sequences are MNHEY and SVGAGI. V was clipped by 5 bases and J by 14 bases, with 16 bases between them. The length of the CDR3 is 13 residues. As DNA, the CDR3 is TGTGCCAGCAGTCCCCGACAACAGGGCACCCTCCACTTT. It is translated as CASSPRQQGTLHF.

The chain carries TRBV5-4 and TRBJ2-7; 9 nucleotides line up with TRBD2. Germline CDR1 and CDR2: SGHNT and YYREEE (reference sequence). J lost 3 bases, V lost 2 bases, and 6 bases had no gene match. The CDR3 has 15 amino acids. The CDR3 spells CASSFFPSGNYEQYV. CDR3 in DNA: TGTGCCAGCAGCTTTTTCCCTAGCGGGAACTACGAGCAGTACGTC.

The V and J genes are TRBV7-4 and TRBJ1-6; D may be TRBD1 (5 bases). V was shortened by 3 bases and J by 8 bases, with 14 bases between the two germline ends. The CDR3 consists of 15 residues. Germline values: CDR1 SGHVT, CDR2 SQSDAQ. The CDR3 reads CASSLRSQGDSPLHF. CDR3 in DNA: TGTGCCAGCAGCTTGAGGAGTCAGGGTGATTCACCCCTCCACTTT.

V usage is TRBV30 and J usage is TRBJ2-5; TRBD2 matches at 11 bases. From germline, CDR1 is GTSNPN and CDR2 SVGIG (reference sequence). J was trimmed by 6 bases and V by 1 base; bases with no gene match: 4. This CDR3 comprises 14 residues. The CDR3 protein is CAWSALAGVKTQYF. The CDR3 bases are TGTGCCTGGAGTGCACTAGCGGGAGTAAAGACCCAGTACTTC.

Comments on this clone: The CDR3 carries no conserved terminal phenylalanine or tryptophan, so it likely arises from a read error. The chain is built from TRBV6-5 and TRBJ1-5, with no clear D. The germline V gene encodes CDR1 MNHEY and CDR2 SVGAGI. V shed 5 bases and J shed 2 bases, with 13 bases lying between them. The CDR3 contains 15 residues. CDR3 coding DNA: TGTGCCAGCAGTCTCGGTATTGGGGGCAATCAGCCCCAGCATGTT. Translating gives CASSLGIGGNQPQHV.

The rearrangement links TRBV5-1 to TRBJ2-5; perhaps TRBD1 as D (5 bases). Germline CDR1 reads SGHRS; CDR2 reads YFSETQ. Trimming took 2 bases from V and 5 from J, leaving 10 bases between them. The CDR3 is made up of 13 amino acids. CDR3: CASSFSGWETQYF. Here the CDR3 DNA reads TGCGCCAGCAGCTTCTCAGGGTGGGAGACCCAGTACTTC. Full variable domain (rest looked up from reference TRBV5-1 and TRBJ2-5): KAGVTQTPRYLIKTRGQQVTLSCSPISGHRSVSWYQQTPGQGLQFLFEYFSETQRNKGNFPGRFSGRQFSNSRSEMNVSTLELGDSALYLCASSFSGWETQYFGPGTRLLVL.

Only a few counts were recorded for this clone. CDR3 DNA sequence: TGCGCCAGCAGCTTTGGGCTTGGGGGGGCGGCAGAGACCCAGTACTTC. It yields the protein CASSFGLGGAAETQYF. The genes are TRBV5-1 and TRBJ2-5, with a tentative D call TRBD2 (7 bases). The germline V gene encodes CDR1 SGHRS and CDR2 YFSETQ. This CDR3 contains 16 residues. Trimming stripped 2 bases from V and 4 bases from J, with 18 bases between.

This clone was recorded once. The chain is built from TRBV7-3 and TRBJ1-1, with D perhaps matching TRBD1 (6 bases). V lost 5 bases, J lost 4 bases, and 14 bases lay in between. Germline CDR1 reads SGHTA; CDR2 reads FQGTGA. The CDR3 runs 14 residues. Here the CDR3 reads CASSEQGSSTEAFF. The DNA for the CDR3 is TGTGCCAGCAGCGAACAGGGTTCGTCCACTGAAGCTTTCTTT. The full variable domain, with the rest looked up from reference TRBV7-3 and TRBJ1-1, is GAGVSQTPSNKVTEKGKYVELRCDPISGHTALYWYRQSLGQGPEFLIYFQGTGAADDSGLPNDRFFAVRPEGSVSTLKIQRTERGDSAVYLCASSEQGSSTEAFFGQGTRLTVV.

This clone has only one observation. The gene calls are TRBV5-1 and TRBJ2-5; D remains ambiguous. V was pared by 1 base and J by 3 bases, with 7 bases between. Germline loops: CDR1 SGHRS, CDR2 YFSETQ. The CDR3 covers 13 residues. DNA for the CDR3: TGCGCCAGCAGCTTGCAAATAGAAGAGACCCAGTACTTC. Encoded protein: CASSLQIEETQYF.